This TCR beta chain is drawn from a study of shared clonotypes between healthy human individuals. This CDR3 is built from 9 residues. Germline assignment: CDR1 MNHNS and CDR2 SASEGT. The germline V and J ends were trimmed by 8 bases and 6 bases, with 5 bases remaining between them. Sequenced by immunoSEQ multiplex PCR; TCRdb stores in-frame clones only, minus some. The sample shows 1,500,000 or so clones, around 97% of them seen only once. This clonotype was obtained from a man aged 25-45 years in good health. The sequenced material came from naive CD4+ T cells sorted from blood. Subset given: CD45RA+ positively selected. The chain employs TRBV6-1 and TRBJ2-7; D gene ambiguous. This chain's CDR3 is CASDREQYF. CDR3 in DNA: TGTGCCAGCGACCGCGAGCAGTACTTC.